The 24 T cell receptor beta chains listed next were all sequenced from one sample in a study of blood T cell repertoires in COVID-19. Assay: immunoSEQ multiplex PCR; the TCRdb copy retains only in-frame clones and omits some. In the table there are 200,000 to 300,000 clones, roughly nine tenths of which are singletons. Source material: PBMCs or T cells enriched from blood (not recorded which). These receptors were collected from a woman aged 25 to 45 with acute COVID-19.

This chain joins TRBV28 and TRBJ1-1; D is undetermined. Germline lookup yields CDR1 MDHEN and CDR2 SYDVKM. The CDR3 sequence is 15 residues long. Trimming pared 7 bases from V and 1 base from J, leaving 16 bases between. The CDR3 sequence: CASTPGGAQNTEAFF. CDR3 DNA: TGTGCCAGCACCCCCGGTGGAGCCCAGAACACTGAAGCTTTCTTT. Supplemented by reference TRBV28 and TRBJ1-1, the full variable domain reads DVKVTQSSRYLVKRTGEKVFLECVQDMDHENMFWYRQDPGLGLRLIYFSYDVKMKEKGDIPEGYSVSREKKERFSLILESASTNQTSMYLCASTPGGAQNTEAFFGQGTRLTVV.

This chain joins TRBV7-8 and TRBJ1-4, with D unclear. Trimming took off 5 bases at V and 0 bases at J, with 7 bases between the two ends. Looked up from germline, CDR1 is SGHVS and CDR2 is FQNEAQ. The CDR3 is 14 amino acids. DNA of the CDR3: TGTGCCAGCAGCCTTACAACAACTAATGAAAAACTGTTTTTT. Its translation: CASSLTTTNEKLFF.

The chain couples TRBV6-5 to TRBJ1-6; D is unresolved. This CDR3 contains 13 residues. Trimming removed 5 bases at V and 7 bases at J, with 9 bases between. Germline loops: CDR1 MNHEY, CDR2 SVGAGI. The CDR3 reads CASSPSRNSPLHF. The CDR3 coding sequence is TGTGCCAGCAGTCCGTCCAGGAATTCACCCCTCCACTTT.

The chain combines TRBV28 with TRBJ1-6; TRBD1 might be the D (6 bases). The germline CDR1 and CDR2 sequences are MDHEN and SYDVKM. This CDR3 is 15 amino acids long. V lost 4 bases and J lost 8, with 15 bases in between. The CDR3 loop reads CASSSVQNRDSPLHF. The CDR3 DNA follows: TGTGCCAGCAGTTCGGTCCAGAACAGGGATTCACCCCTCCACTTT.

The gene calls are TRBV4-3 and TRBJ1-6, with a possible D match to TRBD1 (6 bases). CDR1 and CDR2 (germline): LGHNA, YSLEER. The V gene lost 1 base and the J gene lost 7 bases, with 14 bases spanning the gap. CDR3 length: 16 residues. CDR3 amino acids: CASSQGGGGWNSPLHF. The CDR3 DNA reads as TGCGCCAGCAGCCAAGGGGGCGGGGGCTGGAATTCACCCCTCCACTTT.

The chain joins TRBV3-1 (or the pseudogene TRBV3-2) to TRBJ1-1; 10 bases map to TRBD1. The CDR3 covers 15 residues. The V segment lost 4 bases and the J segment 4 bases; nucleotides outside the gene matches: 6. Germline-derived CDR1 and CDR2 are LGHDT and YNNKEL (reference sequence). Here the CDR3 reads CASSRGTGVSTEAFF. The DNA for the CDR3 is TGTGCCAGCAGCCGAGGGACAGGGGTCAGCACTGAAGCTTTCTTT.

The chain recombines TRBV5-8 with TRBJ2-6; weak D call: TRBD1 (5 bases). The V end lost 4 bases, the J end lost 12 bases, and 14 bases lay between the germline ends. Germline assignment: CDR1 SGHTS and CDR2 YDEGEE. The CDR3 consists of 13 residues. CDR3 protein: CASSDSQISVLTF. DNA of the CDR3: TGTGCCAGCAGCGACAGTCAGATCAGCGTCCTGACTTTC.

J is TRBJ1-4 and V is TRBV3-1 (or the pseudogene TRBV3-2), with 8 bases lining up with TRBD1. From germline, CDR1 is LGHDT and CDR2 YNNKEL (reference sequence). V was pared by 7 bases and J by 7 bases, with 8 bases of the junction left unmatched. This CDR3 contains 14 residues. The CDR3 here is CASKGRTGFEKLFF. Written as DNA, the CDR3 is TGTGCCAGCAAGGGCAGGACAGGGTTTGAAAAACTGTTTTTT.

The V call is TRBV19, the J call TRBJ1-5; D remains unclear. CDR3 length: 13 amino acids. Germline CDR1 is LNHDA and CDR2 is SQIVND (reference sequence). Deletions cut 8 bases from V and 6 bases from J, with 14 bases between. The CDR3 loop reads CASRYSLGQPQHF. The CDR3 DNA reads as TGTGCCAGTCGGTACAGTCTTGGTCAGCCCCAGCATTTT.

The chain combines TRBV18 with TRBJ1-1; 11 bases are shared with TRBD1. There are 15 residues in the CDR3. From germline, CDR1 is KGHSH and CDR2 LQKENI. The V and J ends lost 4 bases and 0 bases, in that order; junction bases with no gene match: 1. The CDR3: CASSLDRGLNTEAFF. For the CDR3, the DNA is TGTGCCAGCTCACTGGACAGGGGGCTGAACACTGAAGCTTTCTTT.

This chain uses TRBV6-5 with TRBJ1-2; 9 bases fit TRBD1. With 4 bases clipped from V and 3 bases from J, the junction kept 3 bases outside the gene matches. Germline lookup yields CDR1 MNHEY and CDR2 SVGAGI. This CDR3 region has 14 residues. CDR3 sequence (DNA): TGTGCCAGCAGTTTCGGGACAGGGTACTATGGCTACACCTTC. Encoded protein: CASSFGTGYYGYTF.

The DNA for the CDR3 is TGTGCCAGCAGCCCAGTTGGGGACAGAGTACCCTACGAGCAGTACTTC. Its protein product is CASSPVGDRVPYEQYF. This chain joins TRBV9 and TRBJ2-7; 7 bases align to TRBD1. Germline V CDR1 and CDR2: SGDLS, YYNGEE. Trimming at V came to 4 bases and at J to 2 bases, leaving 12 bases not matched to a gene. This CDR3 region has 16 residues.

This chain uses TRBV10-2 with TRBJ1-5, with TRBD1 matching over 9 bases. Germline V gene sequence: CDR1 WSHSY, CDR2 SAAADI. V trimming: 2 bases; J trimming: 4 bases; junction bases outside the gene matches: 3. The CDR3 contains 15 residues. CDR3 coding DNA: TGCGCCAGCAGTGAGGACAGGGGGTCTAATCAGCCCCAGCATTTT. It yields the protein CASSEDRGSNQPQHF.

This clone was detected only once. The chain joins TRBV9 to TRBJ2-1; 10 positions match TRBD2. After removal of 3 bases from V and 3 bases from J, the junction contained 6 bases not matched to a gene. CDR1 SGDLS and CDR2 YYNGEE come from the germline V gene. This CDR3 is built from 16 residues. CDR3 sequence reads: CASSASSGGYYNEQFF. In DNA form, the CDR3 reads TGTGCCAGCAGCGCCTCTAGCGGGGGTTACTACAATGAGCAGTTCTTC. The whole variable domain, remainder taken from reference TRBV9 and TRBJ2-1, is DSGVTQTPKHLITATGQRVTLRCSPRSGDLSVYWYQQSLDQGLQFLIQYYNGEERAKGNILERFSAQQFPDLHSELNLSSLELGDSALYFCASSASSGGYYNEQFFGPGTRLTVL.

Remarks on this clone: The identical CDR3 is also encoded by other nucleotide sequences in the sample. This rearrangement joins TRBV9 to TRBJ1-3; no firm D call. The CDR3 runs 14 residues. Between the trimmed V and J ends, which lost 0 bases and 2 bases, there was a span of 6 bases. The germline CDR1 and CDR2 sequences are SGDLS and YYNGEE. The CDR3 DNA follows: TGTGCCAGCAGCGTAGGTACGGCTGGAAACACCATATATTTT. Translating it yields CASSVGTAGNTIYF.

This clone was recorded only once. The gene calls are TRBV5-4 and TRBJ2-2; D possibly corresponds to TRBD2 (6 bases). V dropped 2 bases and J dropped 5 bases, with 7 bases sitting between them. The germline V gene encodes CDR1 SGHNT and CDR2 YYREEE (reference sequence). The CDR3 has 13 amino acids. This chain's CDR3 is CASSFGGTGELFF. The CDR3 bases are TGTGCCAGCAGCTTCGGGGGTACCGGGGAGCTGTTTTTT.

The rearrangement joins TRBV9 to TRBJ2-1; maybe TRBD1 (6 bases). Germline CDR1 reads SGDLS; CDR2 reads YYNGEE. Trimming left V 0 bases short and J 4 bases short, with 11 bases between. This CDR3 contains 15 residues. The CDR3 DNA is TGTGCCAGCAGCGTAGAGGGACAACTGTACAATGAGCAGTTCTTC. It is translated as CASSVEGQLYNEQFF.

This clone was observed a single time. The genes are TRBV25-1 and TRBJ2-3; D remains unclear. Trimming shortened V by 5 bases and J by 5 bases, and 2 bases separated the two germline ends. CDR1 and CDR2 (germline): MGHDK, SYGVNS. The CDR3 contains 10 residues. CDR3 protein: CASSRDTQYF. Here the CDR3 DNA reads TGTGCCAGCAGTCGAGATACGCAGTATTTT.

The chain recombines TRBV30 with TRBJ1-1, with D possibly being TRBD1 (6 bases). V was trimmed by 5 bases and J by 4 bases, leaving 17 bases between them. The germline gives CDR1 GTSNPN, CDR2 SVGIG (reference sequence). The CDR3 is 14 amino acids. Here the CDR3 DNA reads TGTGCCTGGCAACAGGGAAATATTGCCACTGAAGCTTTCTTT. It translates to CAWQQGNIATEAFF.

This chain joins TRBV10-3 and TRBJ1-2, with TRBD1 matching 9 bases. With 0 bases clipped from V and 3 bases from J, the junction kept 5 bases outside the gene matches. There are 16 residues in the CDR3. Germline CDR1 ENHRY, CDR2 SYGVKD. CDR3 in amino acids: CAISESETGGDYGYTF. In DNA form, the CDR3 reads TGTGCCATCAGTGAGTCTGAGACAGGGGGGGACTATGGCTACACCTTC.

The CDR3 spells CASTSGGPGREQYF. The CDR3 DNA reads as TGTGCCAGCACCAGCGGGGGGCCGGGTAGGGAGCAGTACTTC. V gene TRBV28 combines with J gene TRBJ2-7, with 9 positions matching TRBD2. V gave up 7 bases and J gave up 7 bases; unmatched junction bases: 11. The CDR3 consists of 14 residues. In germline, CDR1 is MDHEN, CDR2 SYDVKM.

This clone appeared a single time. The genes are TRBV27 and TRBJ1-2, with 11 bases that match TRBD1. The CDR3 runs to 14 residues. J was trimmed by 6 bases and V by 3 bases; bases with no gene match: 3. Germline V gene data show CDR1 as MNHEY and CDR2 as SMNVEV (reference sequence). The CDR3 loop reads CASSFGQGAHGYTF. The CDR3 DNA reads TGTGCCAGCAGTTTCGGACAGGGGGCTCATGGCTACACCTTC.

The chain is built from TRBV28 and TRBJ2-6, with 10 bases identical to TRBD2. V dropped 3 bases and J dropped 3; count of bases not matched to a gene: 5. The CDR3 is 17 amino acids. The germline gives CDR1 MDHEN, CDR2 SYDVKM. The CDR3 sequence is CASSLSSGGGGANVLTF. The CDR3 DNA reads as TGTGCCAGCAGTTTGTCTAGCGGGGGAGGTGGGGCCAACGTCCTGACTTTC.

The chain is built from TRBV7-6 and TRBJ2-7, with 8 bases fitting TRBD1. Per germline, CDR1 SGHVS and CDR2 FNYEAQ. The CDR3 has 15 residues. The J segment lost 6 bases and the V segment lost 1 base, leaving 8 bases of the junction unmatched. CDR3 coding DNA: TGTGCCAGCAGCTTAGGGCACAGGGGGGCAGGCGAGCAGTACTTC. Translation gives CASSLGHRGAGEQYF.